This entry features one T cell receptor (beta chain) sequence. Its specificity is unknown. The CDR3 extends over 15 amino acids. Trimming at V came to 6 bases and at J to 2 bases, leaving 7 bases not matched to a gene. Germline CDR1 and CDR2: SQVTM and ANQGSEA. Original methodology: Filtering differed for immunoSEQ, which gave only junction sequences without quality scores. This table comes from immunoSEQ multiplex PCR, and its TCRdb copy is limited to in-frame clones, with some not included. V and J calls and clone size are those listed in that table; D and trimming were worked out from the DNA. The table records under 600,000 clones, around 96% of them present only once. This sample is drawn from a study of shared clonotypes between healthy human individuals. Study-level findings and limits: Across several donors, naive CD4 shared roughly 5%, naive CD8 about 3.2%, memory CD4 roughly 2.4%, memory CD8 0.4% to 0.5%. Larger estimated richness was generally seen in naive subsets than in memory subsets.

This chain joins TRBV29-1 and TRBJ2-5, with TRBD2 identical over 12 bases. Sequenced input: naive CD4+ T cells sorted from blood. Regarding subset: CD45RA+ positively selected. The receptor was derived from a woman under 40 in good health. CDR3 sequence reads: CSVMTGLAGQETQYF. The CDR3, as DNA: TGCAGCGTGATGACCGGACTAGCGGGACAAGAGACCCAGTACTTC.